The 26 T cell receptor gamma chains in this list originate from one sample, sequenced in a study of gamma-delta chains in newborns, infants, children. TCRdb re-called the reads with CATT. The table shows 3,600 or so gamma-chain clones, with over 60% occurring only once. Source material: blood. The receptors were sampled from a child who was a newborn, infant or young child, either healthy, febrile or measles-vaccinated (not recorded which).

This chain links TRGV8 with TRGJ1 or TRGJ2. Since TCRdb gives no J gene, matching the DNA to germline was used here to assign it. The length of the CDR3 is 15 residues. The trim removed 4 bases at V and 9 bases at J, leaving 18 bases unmatched. CDR1 is VENAVY and CDR2 is YDSYNSRV in the germline V gene. CDR3 nucleotides: TGTGCCACCTGGGACCCCCCGCGTCCTCAGGGTAAGAAACTCTTT. It specifies CATWDPPRPQGKKLF.

This clone was counted only a few times. The chain combines TRGV2 with TRGJ1 or TRGJ2. TCRdb supplies no J gene; here it was assigned by aligning the nucleotide sequence to germline. This CDR3 has 14 amino acids. In germline, CDR1 is EGSNGY, CDR2 YDSYNSKV. V gave up 0 bases and J gave up 3 bases; unmatched junction bases: 5. This chain's CDR3 is CATWDGPPYYKKLF. CDR3 DNA sequence: TGTGCCACCTGGGACGGGCCACCTTATTATAAGAAACTCTTT.

The V call is TRGV4, the J call TRGJ1 or TRGJ2. No J gene is reported in TCRdb; it was inferred here by comparing the DNA with germline. Germline CDR1 reads EGSTGY; CDR2 reads YDSYTSSV. The CDR3 is 12 amino acids. With 5 bases clipped from V and 3 bases from J, the junction kept 4 bases outside the gene matches. CDR3 loop: CATWVIYYKKLF. In nucleotides, the CDR3 is TGTGCCACCTGGGTGATTTATTATAAGAAACTCTTT.

V and J are TRGV8 and TRGJP2. In the absence of a J gene in TCRdb, the DNA was matched to germline to assign it here. This CDR3 is 15 amino acids long. V was clipped by 2 bases and J by 5 bases; unmatched bases: 8. The V gene's germline CDR1 is VENAVY and CDR2 YDSYNSRV. CDR3 DNA: TGTGCCACCTGGGATAAGATGGGGAGTGATTGGATCAAGACGTTT. It translates to CATWDKMGSDWIKTF.

On this clone itself: A far larger clone is only one base removed, so a read error is likely. V and J are TRGV9 and TRGJP. The J gene is absent in TCRdb and was assigned here via DNA matching to germline. CDR1 and CDR2 from the germline V gene are GITISATS and ISYDGTV (reference sequence). CDR3 length: 15 amino acids. CDR3 DNA: TGTGCCTTGTGGGAGGAAGAGTTGGGCAAAAAAAACAAGGTATTT. Amino acid sequence: CALWEEELGKKNKVF.

Of note for this clone: Distinct nucleotide sequences in the sample also encode this CDR3. This rearrangement joins TRGV9 to TRGJP. TCRdb lists no J gene, so it was determined here by aligning the DNA to germline. V trimming: 0 bases; J trimming: 7 bases; junction bases outside the gene matches: 6. CDR1 is GITISATS, CDR2 ISYDGTV, per germline (reference sequence). The CDR3 sequence is 17 residues long. The CDR3 DNA reads as TGTGCCTTGTGGGAGGTGAGGGGGGAGTTGGGCAAAAAAATCAAGGTATTT. It codes for CALWEVRGELGKKIKVF.

This chain uses TRGV9 with TRGJP. Here the J gene came from matching the DNA to germline, since TCRdb omits it. Germline assignment: CDR1 GITISATS and CDR2 ISYDGTV (reference sequence). Losses at the gene ends were 2 bases for V and 3 bases for J; bases not matched to a gene: 4. The CDR3 totals 17 residues. CDR3 loop: CALWEDEQELGKKIKVF. DNA of the CDR3: TGTGCCTTGTGGGAGGATGAGCAAGAGTTGGGCAAAAAAATCAAGGTATTT.

V is TRGV8 and J is TRGJP2. TCRdb gives no J gene; it was assigned here by matching the DNA to germline. Germline trimming cut 2 bases from V and 2 bases from J; bases unmatched to any gene: 8. CDR1 and CDR2 (germline): VENAVY, YDSYNSRV. This CDR3 comprises 16 residues. CDR3 bases: TGTGCCACCTGGGATAAGGCCCCAAGTAGTGATTGGATCAAGACGTTT. It encodes CATWDKAPSSDWIKTF.

The genes are TRGV2 and TRGJP2. Here the J gene was assigned by germline matching of the DNA, as TCRdb has none. The trim removed 0 bases at V and 0 bases at J, leaving 4 bases unmatched. The CDR3 loop spans 16 amino acids. Germline CDR1 EGSNGY, CDR2 YDSYNSKV. The CDR3 spells CATWDGKYSSDWIKTF. The DNA for the CDR3 is TGTGCCACCTGGGACGGGAAATATAGTAGTGATTGGATCAAGACGTTT.

A note on this clone: Other DNA sequences from this sample encode an identical CDR3 as well. The chain is built from TRGV2 and TRGJ1 or TRGJ2. In the absence of a J gene in TCRdb, the DNA was matched to germline to assign it here. V shed 0 bases and J 7 bases; nucleotides not matched to a gene: 6. The germline CDR1 and CDR2 sequences are EGSNGY and YDSYNSKV. This CDR3 comprises 13 residues. The CDR3, as DNA: TGTGCCACCTGGGACGGGCAGGGCTATAAGAAACTCTTT. The encoded protein is CATWDGQGYKKLF.

With regard to this clone: Other DNA variants within this sample encode the same CDR3. DNA of the CDR3: TGTGCCACCTGGGATGGTAATTATTATAAGAAACTCTTT. Protein sequence: CATWDGNYYKKLF. J is TRGJ1 or TRGJ2 and V is TRGV4. Here the J gene came from matching the DNA to germline, since TCRdb omits it. From germline, CDR1 is EGSTGY and CDR2 YDSYTSSV. With V trimmed by 1 base and J by 1 base, 1 base remained unmatched. This CDR3 contains 13 residues.

This clone has only a few counts. Other nucleotide sequences in the sample specify the same CDR3. J is TRGJP and V is TRGV9. Here the J gene came from matching the DNA to germline, since TCRdb omits it. V was clipped by 0 bases and J by 7 bases; unmatched bases: 6. Germline CDR1 and CDR2: GITISATS and ISYDGTV (reference sequence). This CDR3 is 17 amino acids long. The CDR3 region has the DNA TGTGCCTTGTGGGAGGTGCAGGAGGAGTTGGGCAAAAAAATCAAGGTATTT. Amino acids: CALWEVQEELGKKIKVF.

The J gene is TRGJP2, the V gene TRGV8. V lost 1 base and J lost 7; bases outside the gene matches: 0. This CDR3 is built from 12 residues. Germline V gives CDR1 VENAVY, CDR2 YDSYNSRV. CDR3 protein: CATWDSDWIKTF. Written as DNA, the CDR3 is TGTGCCACCTGGGATAGTGATTGGATCAAGACGTTT.

Of note for this clone: One end of the junction is discordant with germline, which a read error may explain. The CDR3: CATWAVPFYYKKLF. The DNA of the CDR3 is TGTGCTACCTGGGCCGTCCCTTTTTATTATAAGAAACTCTTT. The chain is built from TRGV4 and TRGJ1 or TRGJ2. Because TCRdb records no J gene, it was assigned here through a match of the DNA to germline. Germline-derived CDR1 and CDR2 are EGSTGY and YDSYTSSV. The CDR3 covers 14 residues.

This clone was found a few times. The V call is TRGV9, the J call TRGJ1 or TRGJ2. No J segment appears in TCRdb, so it was assigned here by matching the sequence to germline. The CDR3 is made up of 15 amino acids. CDR1 is GITISATS, CDR2 ISYDGTV, per germline (reference sequence). The junction had 15 bases not matched to a gene; V was cut back by 3 bases and J by 7 bases. This CDR3 is CALWEINRSEYKKLF. CDR3 DNA: TGTGCCTTGTGGGAGATCAACCGATCGGAATATAAGAAACTCTTT.

The chain employs TRGV2 and TRGJP2. No J gene was available from TCRdb, and it was assigned here by a germline match of the DNA. CDR1 is EGSNGY, CDR2 YDSYNSKV, per germline. The CDR3 runs to 14 residues. Trimming cost V 1 base and J 5 bases; bases outside gene matches: 4. CDR3 sequence: CATWDGQSDWIKTF. The CDR3 coding sequence is TGTGCCACCTGGGACGGTCAGAGTGATTGGATCAAGACGTTT.

The genes are TRGV2 and TRGJ1 or TRGJ2. The J gene was not available in TCRdb and was assigned here by matching the DNA to germline segments. Per the germline V gene, CDR1 is EGSNGY and CDR2 is YDSYNSKV. The CDR3 has 13 residues. J lost 6 bases, V lost 0 bases, and 5 bases had no gene match. This CDR3 is CATWDGSGYKKLF. DNA for the CDR3: TGTGCCACCTGGGACGGGTCAGGTTATAAGAAACTCTTT.

The chain uses TRGV9 and TRGJ1 or TRGJ2. TCRdb does not report a J gene; here it was assigned by matching the DNA to germline references. The ends lost 4 bases at V and 5 bases at J; junction bases unmatched: 11. CDR3 length: 14 residues. Germline V gene lookup returns CDR1 GITISATS and CDR2 ISYDGTV (reference sequence). Written as DNA, the CDR3 is TGTGCCTTGTGGGATATTCGGGTGCATTATAAGAAACTCTTT. Its translation is CALWDIRVHYKKLF.

This clone turned up a few times. The chain carries TRGV8 and TRGJ1 or TRGJ2. In the absence of a J gene in TCRdb, the DNA was matched to germline to assign it here. Germline V gene data show CDR1 as VENAVY and CDR2 as YDSYNSRV. The CDR3 totals 11 residues. With V trimmed by 3 bases and J by 7 bases, 3 bases remained unmatched. In nucleotides, the CDR3 is TGTGCCACCTGGGATGACTATAAGAAACTCTTT. Translating gives CATWDDYKKLF.

This clone showed up just a few times. The sample carries other DNA sequences with the same CDR3. The V call is TRGV2, the J call TRGJ1 or TRGJ2. Here the J gene came from matching the DNA to germline, since TCRdb omits it. This CDR3 spans 14 amino acids. Germline lookup yields CDR1 EGSNGY and CDR2 YDSYNSKV. V dropped 0 bases and J dropped 3; count of bases not matched to a gene: 5. CDR3 DNA sequence: TGTGCCACCTGGGACGGGCCGATTTATTATAAGAAACTCTTT. Residues: CATWDGPIYYKKLF.

The V call is TRGV4, the J call TRGJ1 or TRGJ2. Assignment of the J gene here rests on matching the DNA to germline, because TCRdb gives none. Germline CDR1 is EGSTGY and CDR2 is YDSYTSSV. The CDR3 sequence is 21 residues long. V dropped 2 bases and J dropped 0; count of bases not matched to a gene: 25. The CDR3 loop is CATWDAGPGERVGKNYYKKLF. CDR3 DNA: TGTGCCACCTGGGATGCAGGTCCGGGTGAGAGGGTGGGGAAGAATTATTATAAGAAACTCTTT.

This clone was counted a few times. The genes are TRGV9 and TRGJ1 or TRGJ2. The J gene was not available in TCRdb and was assigned here by matching the DNA to germline segments. CDR3 length: 11 residues. Germline values: CDR1 GITISATS, CDR2 ISYDGTV (reference sequence). The V gene end was trimmed by 0 bases and the J gene end by 11 bases; junction bases not matched to a gene: 4. The DNA of the CDR3 is TGTGCCTTGTGGGAGGTGGACCAGAAACTCTTT. Amino acid sequence: CALWEVDQKLF.

The genes are TRGV8 and TRGJ1 or TRGJ2. TCRdb carries no J gene annotation; the J gene was assigned here by matching the DNA with germline. The germline CDR1 and CDR2 sequences are VENAVY and YDSYNSRV. The ends lost 6 bases at V and 5 bases at J; junction bases unmatched: 7. The CDR3 length is 12 residues. The DNA for the CDR3 is TGTGCCACCTGGTCAGGGCATTATAAGAAACTCTTT. Translating gives CATWSGHYKKLF.

The chain carries TRGV5 and TRGJ1 or TRGJ2. As TCRdb names no J gene, one was assigned here on the basis of a DNA match to germline. This CDR3 spans 11 amino acids. V shed 3 bases, J shed 12 bases, and the junction held 8 bases outside the gene matches. Germline-derived CDR1 and CDR2 are VINAFY and YDVSNSKD. The CDR3 DNA sequence: TGTGCCACCTGGGACCCGTTCGGGAAACTCTTT. Translating gives CATWDPFGKLF.

This rearrangement joins TRGV2 to TRGJ1 or TRGJ2. In the absence of a J gene in TCRdb, the DNA was matched to germline to assign it here. The V segment lost 0 bases and the J segment 9 bases; nucleotides outside the gene matches: 8. CDR1 EGSNGY and CDR2 YDSYNSKV come from the germline V gene. CDR3 size: 13 residues. Written as DNA, the CDR3 is TGTGCCACCTGGGACGGGCCTCTTCGTAAGAAACTCTTT. Its translation: CATWDGPLRKKLF.

This clone has only a few counts. The chain has TRGV9 and TRGJP. TCRdb supplies no J gene; here it was assigned by aligning the nucleotide sequence to germline. The J segment lost 9 bases and the V segment lost 3 bases, leaving 11 bases of the junction unmatched. The CDR3 is 17 amino acids. Per germline, CDR1 GITISATS and CDR2 ISYDGTV (reference sequence). The chain's CDR3 is CALWEPWDGLGKKIKVF. The CDR3 DNA sequence: TGTGCCTTGTGGGAGCCTTGGGATGGGTTGGGCAAAAAAATCAAGGTATTT.